These T cell receptor beta chains were read from a single sample in a study of blood T cell repertoires in COVID-19. Method: immunoSEQ multiplex PCR; TCRdb's copy keeps in-frame clones and lacks some. Of 200,000 or so clones listed, around three quarters are singletons. Source material: peripheral blood. These receptors all come from a man aged 60 to 69 with active or convalescent COVID-19. Each CDR3 is given with its conserved first and last residue. Each record gives: J gene, clone size, V gene, CDR3 length, D gene, CDR3 DNA, CDR3 protein. A D gene is named only where the DNA matches it firmly. Clone size is shown for a subset of rows, as once, few, many or a class of expanded clone.

j_call: TRBJ2-1
clone_size: NA
v_call: TRBV29-1
cdr3_length: 14
d_call: TRBD1
cdr3_nt: TGCAGCGTTGACGGTGGGGCAGGGGGATATGAGCAGTTCTTC
cdr3_aa: CSVDGGAGGYEQFF

j_call: TRBJ2-3
clone_size: NA
v_call: TRBV7-9
cdr3_length: 16
d_call: TRBD2
cdr3_nt: TGTGCCAGCACCAACGCGGCTAGCGGTAGCACAGATACGCAGTATTTT
cdr3_aa: CASTNAASGSTDTQYF

j_call: TRBJ1-5
clone_size: NA
v_call: TRBV12-3/TRBV12-4
cdr3_length: 12
d_call: NA
cdr3_nt: TGTGCCAGCAGACGAACAAATCAGCCCCAGCATTTT
cdr3_aa: CASRRTNQPQHF

j_call: TRBJ1-2
clone_size: few
v_call: TRBV5-1
cdr3_length: 15
d_call: NA
cdr3_nt: TGCGCCAGCAGCATAGTCCCGGGCGGGGACTATGGCTACACCTTC
cdr3_aa: CASSIVPGGDYGYTF

j_call: TRBJ2-5
clone_size: NA
v_call: TRBV4-3
cdr3_length: 19
d_call: NA
cdr3_nt: TGCGCCAGCAGCCAAGATATAGCGACTAGGCCGTGGATTATGGAGACCCAGTACTTC
cdr3_aa: CASSQDIATRPWIMETQYF

j_call: TRBJ1-3
clone_size: few
v_call: TRBV27
cdr3_length: 16
d_call: TRBD1
cdr3_nt: TGTGCCAGCAGTCCTCAGGGACAGGGGGTCGGAAACACCATATATTTT
cdr3_aa: CASSPQGQGVGNTIYF

j_call: TRBJ2-3
clone_size: NA
v_call: TRBV7-2
cdr3_length: 13
d_call: TRBD2
cdr3_nt: TGTGCCAGCAGCTCTAGCGGGAGAGATACGCAGTATTTT
cdr3_aa: CASSSSGRDTQYF

j_call: TRBJ2-2
clone_size: once
v_call: TRBV29-1
cdr3_length: 15
d_call: TRBD1
cdr3_nt: TGCAGCGGAGAAGTCCGGGACAGGGGCACCGGGGAGCTGTTTTTT
cdr3_aa: CSGEVRDRGTGELFF

j_call: TRBJ1-2
clone_size: NA
v_call: TRBV28
cdr3_length: 16
d_call: TRBD1
cdr3_nt: TGTGCCAGCAGTTTATACGGGGACAGACCTAACTATGGCTACACCTTC
cdr3_aa: CASSLYGDRPNYGYTF

j_call: TRBJ1-2
clone_size: NA
v_call: TRBV18
cdr3_length: 14
d_call: TRBD1
cdr3_nt: TGTGCCAGCTCACCAACACAGGGGGCGGGAGGCTACACCTTC
cdr3_aa: CASSPTQGAGGYTF

j_call: TRBJ2-2
clone_size: NA
v_call: TRBV27
cdr3_length: 14
d_call: NA
cdr3_nt: TGTGCCAGCAGGGTCGGACAGAACACCGGGGAGCTGTTTTTT
cdr3_aa: CASRVGQNTGELFF

j_call: TRBJ2-2
clone_size: NA
v_call: TRBV10-3
cdr3_length: 15
d_call: NA
cdr3_nt: TGTGCCATGTTTTCAGGGGACGGAAGCACCGGGGAGCTGTTTTTT
cdr3_aa: CAMFSGDGSTGELFF

j_call: TRBJ1-1
clone_size: NA
v_call: TRBV15
cdr3_length: 17
d_call: TRBD1
cdr3_nt: TGTGCCACCAGCAGATTCCGGGACAGGGTCAGGAACACTGAAGCTTTCTTT
cdr3_aa: CATSRFRDRVRNTEAFF

j_call: TRBJ1-3
clone_size: NA
v_call: TRBV29-1
cdr3_length: 13
d_call: NA
cdr3_nt: TGCAGCGTTGCAGGGGCAGGGGGAAACACCATATATTTT
cdr3_aa: CSVAGAGGNTIYF

j_call: TRBJ2-7
clone_size: NA
v_call: TRBV30
cdr3_length: 13
d_call: TRBD2
cdr3_nt: TGTGCCTGGGGGACTAGCGGGACTTACGAGCAGTACTTC
cdr3_aa: CAWGTSGTYEQYF

j_call: TRBJ2-7
clone_size: few
v_call: TRBV21-1
cdr3_length: 12
d_call: NA
cdr3_nt: TGTGCCAGCAGCCTTTCATGGGAGCCTCAGTACTTC
cdr3_aa: CASSLSWEPQYF

j_call: TRBJ2-7
clone_size: NA
v_call: TRBV7-8
cdr3_length: 11
d_call: NA
cdr3_nt: TGTGCCAGCAGCCCTCAGGAAGAGCAGTACTTC
cdr3_aa: CASSPQEEQYF

j_call: TRBJ2-5
clone_size: NA
v_call: TRBV7-6
cdr3_length: 16
d_call: TRBD2
cdr3_nt: TGTGCCAGCAGCCCGCTTTTTAGCGGGAACGAAGAGACCCAGTACTTC
cdr3_aa: CASSPLFSGNEETQYF

j_call: TRBJ2-7
clone_size: once
v_call: TRBV19
cdr3_length: 14
d_call: TRBD1
cdr3_nt: TGTGCCACTATGACCGGGACAGGGTCCTACGAGCAGTACTTC
cdr3_aa: CATMTGTGSYEQYF

j_call: TRBJ2-2
clone_size: NA
v_call: TRBV7-8
cdr3_length: 16
d_call: TRBD2
cdr3_nt: TGTGCCAGCAGCTTAGTCCAGCGGGAGAACACCGGGGAGCTGTTTTTT
cdr3_aa: CASSLVQRENTGELFF

j_call: TRBJ2-7
clone_size: NA
v_call: TRBV18
cdr3_length: 12
d_call: NA
cdr3_nt: TGTGCCAGCTCCCCCACTATGTACGAGCAGTACTTC
cdr3_aa: CASSPTMYEQYF

j_call: TRBJ2-1
clone_size: few
v_call: TRBV13
cdr3_length: 13
d_call: NA
cdr3_nt: TGTGCCAGCAGCTATCCCCAGGGTGATGAGCAGTTCTTC
cdr3_aa: CASSYPQGDEQFF

j_call: TRBJ1-5
clone_size: NA
v_call: TRBV18
cdr3_length: 13
d_call: NA
cdr3_nt: TGTGCCAGCTCACCAGGGGGCCTTGCGCCCCAGCATTTT
cdr3_aa: CASSPGGLAPQHF

j_call: TRBJ1-2
clone_size: NA
v_call: TRBV9
cdr3_length: 15
d_call: NA
cdr3_nt: TGTGCCAGCAGCGTAGGAGGGCTGGTGGGCTATGGCTACACCTTC
cdr3_aa: CASSVGGLVGYGYTF

j_call: TRBJ1-6
clone_size: few
v_call: TRBV2
cdr3_length: 15
d_call: NA
cdr3_nt: TGTGCCAGCAGTGTAAGGGGCTTCGATAATTCACCCCTCCACTTT
cdr3_aa: CASSVRGFDNSPLHF

j_call: TRBJ1-1
clone_size: once
v_call: TRBV30
cdr3_length: 14
d_call: NA
cdr3_nt: TGTGCCTGGAGTCTGGGGGGACGGCTCACTGAAGCTTTCTTT
cdr3_aa: CAWSLGGRLTEAFF

j_call: TRBJ2-7
clone_size: NA
v_call: TRBV28
cdr3_length: 15
d_call: NA
cdr3_nt: TGTGCCAGCAGGGTTGAGGCAGGGTCGGCTTACGAGCAGTACTTC
cdr3_aa: CASRVEAGSAYEQYF

j_call: TRBJ2-5
clone_size: NA
v_call: TRBV5-1
cdr3_length: 12
d_call: NA
cdr3_nt: TGCGCCAGCAGCGGGAGTCTAGAGACCCAGTACTTC
cdr3_aa: CASSGSLETQYF

j_call: TRBJ1-2
clone_size: NA
v_call: TRBV2
cdr3_length: 13
d_call: TRBD1
cdr3_nt: TGTGCCACCCCTCCGGGACAGGGAGATGGCTACACCTTC
cdr3_aa: CATPPGQGDGYTF

j_call: TRBJ2-3
clone_size: NA
v_call: TRBV29-1
cdr3_length: 11
d_call: NA
cdr3_nt: TGCAGCGCCGGGACTGCAGATACGCAGTATTTT
cdr3_aa: CSAGTADTQYF

j_call: TRBJ2-2
clone_size: NA
v_call: TRBV18
cdr3_length: 19
d_call: TRBD1
cdr3_nt: TGTGCCAGCTCACGAGAATACGCGGGACAGGGGCTAATCACCGGGGAGCTGTTTTTT
cdr3_aa: CASSREYAGQGLITGELFF

j_call: TRBJ1-2
clone_size: NA
v_call: TRBV28
cdr3_length: 12
d_call: NA
cdr3_nt: TGTGCCAGCCGGGATCCGGCCTTGGGCTACACCTTC
cdr3_aa: CASRDPALGYTF

j_call: TRBJ2-3
clone_size: NA
v_call: TRBV19
cdr3_length: 16
d_call: TRBD1
cdr3_nt: TGTGCCAGTAGTACATTAGGGACAGCGAACACAGATACGCAGTATTTT
cdr3_aa: CASSTLGTANTDTQYF

j_call: TRBJ1-1
clone_size: NA
v_call: TRBV11-2
cdr3_length: 15
d_call: TRBD1
cdr3_nt: TGTGCCAGCAGTTCGCCGACAGGGGTTAGGACTGAAGCTTTCTTT
cdr3_aa: CASSSPTGVRTEAFF

j_call: TRBJ2-5
clone_size: NA
v_call: TRBV10-3
cdr3_length: 17
d_call: TRBD2
cdr3_nt: TGTGCCATCAGTGAAAGGGTTAGCGGGAGAAGGCAAGAGACCCAGTACTTC
cdr3_aa: CAISERVSGRRQETQYF

j_call: TRBJ2-7
clone_size: once
v_call: TRBV19
cdr3_length: 16
d_call: NA
cdr3_nt: TGTGCCAGTAGTTCTTCAGGGGGACTTCCAACCCACGAGCAGTACTTC
cdr3_aa: CASSSSGGLPTHEQYF

j_call: TRBJ2-5
clone_size: NA
v_call: TRBV7-2
cdr3_length: 17
d_call: NA
cdr3_nt: TGTGCCAGCAGCTACCCGGGTTTGGTCGACGGCCAAGAGACCCAGTACTTC
cdr3_aa: CASSYPGLVDGQETQYF

j_call: TRBJ2-1
clone_size: NA
v_call: TRBV5-1
cdr3_length: 14
d_call: TRBD2
cdr3_nt: TGCGCCAGCAGCTCGGGGGACTACTACAATGAGCAGTTCTTC
cdr3_aa: CASSSGDYYNEQFF

j_call: TRBJ2-3
clone_size: NA
v_call: TRBV2
cdr3_length: 16
d_call: TRBD2
cdr3_nt: TGTGCCAGCAGACGAACGGCGGGAGGGGGCACAGATACGCAGTATTTT
cdr3_aa: CASRRTAGGGTDTQYF

j_call: TRBJ2-1
clone_size: NA
v_call: TRBV15
cdr3_length: 13
d_call: NA
cdr3_nt: TGTGCCACCAGCCCTAAGGGGGGGAATGAGCAGTTCTTC
cdr3_aa: CATSPKGGNEQFF

j_call: TRBJ2-1
clone_size: NA
v_call: TRBV5-1
cdr3_length: 14
d_call: TRBD2
cdr3_nt: TGCGCCAGCAGCTTGGACGGGAGGAGGGATGAGCAGTTCTTC
cdr3_aa: CASSLDGRRDEQFF

j_call: TRBJ2-7
clone_size: NA
v_call: TRBV10-3
cdr3_length: 15
d_call: NA
cdr3_nt: TGTGCCATCAGTGAGCCTCCTCCGAGCGACTACGAGCAGTACTTC
cdr3_aa: CAISEPPPSDYEQYF

j_call: TRBJ1-2
clone_size: NA
v_call: TRBV5-1
cdr3_length: 14
d_call: TRBD1
cdr3_nt: TGCGCCAGCAGCTTGACCCAGGGGGGCAGTGGCTACACCTTC
cdr3_aa: CASSLTQGGSGYTF

j_call: TRBJ1-1
clone_size: NA
v_call: TRBV24-1
cdr3_length: 14
d_call: TRBD1
cdr3_nt: TGTGCCACTCGAAGGGAAACAGGGGACACTGAAGCTTTCTTT
cdr3_aa: CATRRETGDTEAFF

j_call: TRBJ1-2
clone_size: NA
v_call: TRBV9
cdr3_length: 17
d_call: TRBD1
cdr3_nt: TGTGCCAGCAGCGTCGGGACAGGAGGCTCTGTGGGTTATGGCTACACCTTC
cdr3_aa: CASSVGTGGSVGYGYTF